The entry that follows covers one TCR beta chain sequence. This sample is drawn from a study of blood T cell repertoires in COVID-19. Clones were sequenced by immunoSEQ multiplex PCR, and TCRdb holds only the in-frame ones, with some missing. This table has roughly 55,000 clones, roughly 90% appearing once. This clonotype was sampled from a human donor with active COVID-19. The donor label of this sample is uncertain. Sample: peripheral blood.

The DNA of the CDR3 is TGCGCCAGCAGCTATGGGACAGGGGACAATGAGCAGTTCTTC. It yields the protein CASSYGTGDNEQFF. The rearrangement uses TRBV4-3 and TRBJ2-1; TRBD1 matches 10 bases. CDR1 and CDR2 from the germline V gene are LGHNA and YSLEER. Germline trimming cut 5 bases from V and 5 bases from J; bases unmatched to any gene: 3. The CDR3 covers 14 residues.